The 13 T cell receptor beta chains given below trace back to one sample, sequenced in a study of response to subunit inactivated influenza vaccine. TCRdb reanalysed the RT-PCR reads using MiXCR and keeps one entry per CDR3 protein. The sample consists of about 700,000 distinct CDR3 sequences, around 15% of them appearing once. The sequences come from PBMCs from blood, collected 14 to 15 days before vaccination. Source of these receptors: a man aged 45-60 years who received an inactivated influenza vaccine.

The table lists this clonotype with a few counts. CDR3 in amino acids: CSAEPSGTYEQYF. In DNA, the CDR3 is TGCAGTGCGGAGCCTAGCGGAACCTACGAGCAGTACTTC. The gene calls are TRBV20-1 and TRBJ2-7; 7 nucleotides match TRBD2. The CDR3 totals 13 residues. Germline CDR1 DFQATT, CDR2 SNEGSKA (reference sequence). The junction had 7 bases not matched to a gene; V was cut back by 6 bases and J by 2 bases.

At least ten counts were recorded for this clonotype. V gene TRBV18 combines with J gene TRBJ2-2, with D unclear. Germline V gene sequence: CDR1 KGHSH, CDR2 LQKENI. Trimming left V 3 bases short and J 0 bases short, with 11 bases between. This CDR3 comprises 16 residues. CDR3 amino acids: CASSPVGSSNTGELFF. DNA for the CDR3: TGTGCCAGCTCACCTGTAGGCAGCTCGAACACCGGGGAGCTGTTTTTT.

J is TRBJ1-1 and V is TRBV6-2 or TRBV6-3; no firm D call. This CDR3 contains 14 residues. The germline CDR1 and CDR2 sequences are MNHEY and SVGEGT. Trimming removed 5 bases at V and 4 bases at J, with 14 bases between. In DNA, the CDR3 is TGTGCCAGCAGTCGTAGGAGTGTCCTCACTGAAGCTTTCTTT. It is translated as CASSRRSVLTEAFF.

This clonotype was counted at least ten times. The CDR3 DNA is TGTGCCAGCACCGGGCGGGAGGACAAAAACATTCAGTACTTC. Translation gives CASTGREDKNIQYF. V gene TRBV12-3 or TRBV12-4 combines with J gene TRBJ2-4; the match to TRBD2 covers 8 bases. The CDR3 consists of 14 residues. The V gene end was trimmed by 7 bases and the J gene end by 3 bases; junction bases not matched to a gene: 5.

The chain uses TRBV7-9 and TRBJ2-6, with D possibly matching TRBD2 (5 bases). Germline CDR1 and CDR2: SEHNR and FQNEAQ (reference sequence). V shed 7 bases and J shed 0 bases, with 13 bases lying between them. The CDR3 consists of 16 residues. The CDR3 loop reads CASNLLGSSGANVLTF. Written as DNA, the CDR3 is TGTGCCAGCAACTTGTTGGGGAGCTCTGGGGCCAACGTCCTGACTTTC.

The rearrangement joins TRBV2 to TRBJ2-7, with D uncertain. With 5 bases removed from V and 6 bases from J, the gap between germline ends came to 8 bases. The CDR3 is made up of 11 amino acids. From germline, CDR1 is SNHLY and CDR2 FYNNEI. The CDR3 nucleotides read TGTGCCAGCAGTCTGCGCCCCGAGCAGTACTTC. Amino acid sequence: CASSLRPEQYF.

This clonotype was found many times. The CDR3 sequence: CAWNEQTGNEQYF. CDR3 nucleotide sequence: TGTGCCTGGAACGAACAGACGGGGAACGAGCAGTACTTC. The chain joins TRBV30 to TRBJ2-7; maybe TRBD2 (5 bases). Germline CDR1 is GTSNPN and CDR2 is SVGIG (reference sequence). The CDR3 loop spans 13 amino acids. With 4 bases removed from V and 5 bases from J, the gap between germline ends came to 15 bases.

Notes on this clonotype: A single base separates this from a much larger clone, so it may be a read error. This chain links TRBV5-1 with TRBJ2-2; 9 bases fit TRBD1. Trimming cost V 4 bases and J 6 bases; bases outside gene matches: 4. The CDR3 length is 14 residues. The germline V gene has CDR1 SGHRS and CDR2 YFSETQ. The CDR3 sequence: CASSRGTGPGELFF. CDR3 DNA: TGCGCCAGCAGCCGGGGGACAGGGCCCGGGGAGCTGTTTTTT. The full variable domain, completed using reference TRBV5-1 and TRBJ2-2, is KAGVTQTPRYLIKTRGQQVTLSCSPISGHRSVSWYQQTPGQGLQFLFEYFSETQRNKGNFPGRFSGRQFSNSRSEMNVSTLELGDSALYLCASSRGTGPGELFFGEGSRLTVL.

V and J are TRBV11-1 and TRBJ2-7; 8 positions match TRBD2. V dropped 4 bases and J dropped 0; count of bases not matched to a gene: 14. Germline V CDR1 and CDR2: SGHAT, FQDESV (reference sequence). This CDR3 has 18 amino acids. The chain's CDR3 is CASSSLSSGGGTSYEQYF. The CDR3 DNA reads TGTGCCAGCAGCTCCCTGAGCTCGGGCGGGGGGACCTCCTACGAGCAGTACTTC. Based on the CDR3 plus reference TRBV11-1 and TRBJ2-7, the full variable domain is EAEVAQSPRYKITEKSQAVAFWCDPISGHATLYWYRQILGQGPELLVQFQDESVVDDSQLPKDRFSAERLKGVDSTLKIQPAELGDSAMYLCASSSLSSGGGTSYEQYFGPGTRLTVT.

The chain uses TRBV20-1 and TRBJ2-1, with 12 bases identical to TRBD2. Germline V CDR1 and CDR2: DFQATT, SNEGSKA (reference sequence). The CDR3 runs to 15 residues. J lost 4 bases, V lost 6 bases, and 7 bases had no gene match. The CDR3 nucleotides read TGCAGTGCAACCGGGACTAGCGGGTTATACAATGAGCAGTTCTTC. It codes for CSATGTSGLYNEQFF.

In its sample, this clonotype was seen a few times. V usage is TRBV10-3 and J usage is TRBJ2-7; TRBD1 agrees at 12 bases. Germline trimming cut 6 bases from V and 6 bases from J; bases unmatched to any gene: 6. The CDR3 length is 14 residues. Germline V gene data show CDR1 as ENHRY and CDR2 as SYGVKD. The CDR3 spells CAIRSGTGGLEQYF. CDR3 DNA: TGTGCCATCAGATCCGGGACAGGGGGCCTCGAGCAGTACTTC.

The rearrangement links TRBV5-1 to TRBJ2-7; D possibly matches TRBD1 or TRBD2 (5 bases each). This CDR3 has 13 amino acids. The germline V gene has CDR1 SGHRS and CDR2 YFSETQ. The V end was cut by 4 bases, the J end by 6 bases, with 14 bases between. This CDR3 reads CASSGFGDGEQYF. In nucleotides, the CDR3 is TGCGCCAGCAGCGGCTTTGGGGACGGCGAGCAGTACTTC.

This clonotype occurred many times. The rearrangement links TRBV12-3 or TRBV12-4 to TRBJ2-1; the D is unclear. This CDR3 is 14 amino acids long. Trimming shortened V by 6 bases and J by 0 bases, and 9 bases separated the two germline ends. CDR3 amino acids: CASSRRSSYNEQFF. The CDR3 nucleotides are TGTGCCAGCAGCCGGAGAAGCTCCTACAATGAGCAGTTCTTC.